The 17 T cell receptor beta chains presented below share a single source sample, sequenced in a study of blood T cell repertoires in COVID-19. The method was immunoSEQ multiplex PCR; TCRdb's version includes in-frame clones alone and lacks a portion of them. The table lists some 240,000 clones, roughly nine tenths of them singletons, with 0.75% to 1% in the top ten. Sample: peripheral blood. These receptors all come from a man between 60 and 75 years old with COVID-19, enrolled during active disease.

Only one count was recorded for this clone. The gene calls are TRBV6-5 and TRBJ1-2; D is possibly TRBD1 (6 bases). This CDR3 contains 12 residues. V was cut by 8 bases and J by 7 bases, with 14 bases left in between. In germline, CDR1 is MNHEY, CDR2 SVGAGI. CDR3 region: CASGNRVSGYTF. CDR3 bases: TGTGCCAGCGGCAACAGGGTATCTGGCTACACCTTC.

This chain connects TRBV28 to TRBJ1-3, with TRBD1 identical over 8 bases. V lost 6 bases and J lost 7; bases outside the gene matches: 8. The CDR3 is 14 residues long. CDR1 is MDHEN and CDR2 is SYDVKM in the germline V gene. The CDR3 region has the DNA TGTGCCAGCAGGTCCCAGGGGGCGGGCAACACCATATATTTT. As protein: CASRSQGAGNTIYF. The full variable domain, rest sourced from reference TRBV28 and TRBJ1-3, is DVKVTQSSRYLVKRTGEKVFLECVQDMDHENMFWYRQDPGLGLRLIYFSYDVKMKEKGDIPEGYSVSREKKERFSLILESASTNQTSMYLCASRSQGAGNTIYFGEGSWLTVV.

This rearrangement joins TRBV3-1 (or the pseudogene TRBV3-2) to TRBJ2-3, with 10 positions matching TRBD1. The length of the CDR3 is 17 residues. CDR1 LGHDT and CDR2 YNNKEL come from the germline V gene (reference sequence). The V segment lost 5 bases and the J segment 2 bases; nucleotides outside the gene matches: 10. The DNA for the CDR3 is TGTGCCAGCAGCTACTACCCCGGGACAGGGGACACAGATACGCAGTATTTT. Translated, it gives CASSYYPGTGDTDTQYF.

V usage is TRBV19 and J usage is TRBJ1-5; 8 positions match TRBD1. With 6 bases clipped from V and 6 bases from J, the junction kept 4 bases outside the gene matches. The germline gives CDR1 LNHDA, CDR2 SQIVND (reference sequence). This CDR3 region has 13 residues. CDR3 bases: TGTGCCAGTAGCCTCGACAGGGGTCAGCCCCAGCATTTT. It translates to CASSLDRGQPQHF.

The V call is TRBV18, the J call TRBJ1-5, with TRBD1 matching over 7 bases. V dropped 6 bases and J dropped 7; count of bases not matched to a gene: 9. Germline values: CDR1 KGHSH, CDR2 LQKENI. This CDR3 spans 14 amino acids. CDR3 in amino acids: CASSVDRTDQPQHF. The CDR3 DNA reads as TGTGCCAGCTCCGTGGACAGGACCGACCAGCCCCAGCATTTT.

J is TRBJ1-3 and V is TRBV7-2; D is ambiguous. The V end lost 4 bases, the J end lost 4 bases, and 17 bases lay between the germline ends. This CDR3 comprises 16 residues. CDR1 and CDR2 from the germline V gene are SGHTA and FQGNSA. CDR3 bases: TGTGCCAGCAGCTCCCAAGTGTGGGCTTTGGGAAACACCATATATTTT. This codes for CASSSQVWALGNTIYF.

The rearrangement links TRBV25-1 to TRBJ2-7; D perhaps matches TRBD1 (5 bases). There are 13 residues in the CDR3. Germline values: CDR1 MGHDK, CDR2 SYGVNS. V gave up 6 bases and J gave up 5 bases, with 14 bases separating them. DNA of the CDR3: TGTGCCAGCAGGGGGCAGGGCTATAACGAGCAGTACTTC. It is translated as CASRGQGYNEQYF.

The chain is built from TRBV9 and TRBJ2-2; 9 bases are shared with TRBD2. The length of the CDR3 is 14 residues. Trimming cost V 1 base and J 10 bases; bases outside gene matches: 5. The germline V gene encodes CDR1 SGDLS and CDR2 YYNGEE. The CDR3 DNA reads TGTGCCAGCAGCGTACAGGGCGGGAGGGAGGAGCTGTTTTTT. Protein product: CASSVQGGREELFF.

The chain has TRBV6-6 and TRBJ1-5, with D tentatively TRBD1 (6 bases). V gave up 6 bases and J gave up 6 bases, with 9 bases separating them. Germline-derived CDR1 and CDR2 are MNHNY and SVGAGI (reference sequence). The CDR3 loop spans 12 amino acids. CDR3 nucleotides: TGTGCCAGCAGCCAGGGGTTTCAGCCCCAGCATTTT. Protein product: CASSQGFQPQHF.

This clone was seen once. V gene TRBV6-4 combines with J gene TRBJ1-6; no firm D call. This CDR3 is built from 13 residues. Trimming stripped 3 bases from V and 6 bases from J, with 6 bases between. CDR1 and CDR2 (germline): MRHNA, SNTAGT. The CDR3 region has the DNA TGTGCCAGCAGTGATTTCATTAATTCACCCCTCCACTTT. This translates into CASSDFINSPLHF.

The rearrangement uses TRBV25-1 and TRBJ2-1; TRBD2 agrees at 9 bases. Per the germline V gene, CDR1 is MGHDK and CDR2 is SYGVNS. V was pared by 2 bases and J by 9 bases, with 8 bases of the junction left unmatched. This CDR3 spans 15 amino acids. The CDR3 loop reads CASSEQGGRALEQFF. For the CDR3, the DNA is TGTGCCAGCAGTGAACAGGGCGGGAGGGCCCTTGAGCAGTTCTTC.

This clone was seen more than once but under ten times. This chain links TRBV3-1 (or the pseudogene TRBV3-2) with TRBJ2-7, with TRBD2 matching over 10 bases. CDR1 is LGHDT and CDR2 is YNNKEL in the germline V gene (reference sequence). The length of the CDR3 is 18 residues. With V trimmed by 2 bases and J by 1 base, 11 bases remained unmatched. The CDR3 sequence: CASSQPSGLAGASYEQYF. CDR3 DNA sequence: TGTGCCAGCAGCCAACCCTCGGGGCTAGCGGGGGCGTCCTACGAGCAGTACTTC.

The rearrangement joins TRBV5-1 to TRBJ2-7; 13 bases agree with TRBD2. Germline V CDR1 and CDR2: SGHRS, YFSETQ. The trim removed 5 bases at V and 4 bases at J, leaving 6 bases unmatched. The CDR3 is made up of 15 amino acids. CDR3 in DNA: TGCGCCAGCAGAGCAGGACTAGCGGGAGTATACGAGCAGTACTTC. The encoded protein is CASRAGLAGVYEQYF. Complete variable domain (other parts from reference TRBV5-1 and TRBJ2-7): KAGVTQTPRYLIKTRGQQVTLSCSPISGHRSVSWYQQTPGQGLQFLFEYFSETQRNKGNFPGRFSGRQFSNSRSEMNVSTLELGDSALYLCASRAGLAGVYEQYFGPGTRLTVT.

The chain carries TRBV10-3 and TRBJ1-1, with 7 bases that match TRBD1. Trimming took 5 bases from V and 1 from J; bases not matched to a gene: 13. Germline values: CDR1 ENHRY, CDR2 SYGVKD. CDR3 length equals 17 residues. The CDR3 DNA reads TGTGCCATCAGTTTTGATCAGGGGGTAGGGGGGAACACTGAAGCTTTCTTT. As protein: CAISFDQGVGGNTEAFF.

The chain combines TRBV6-2 or TRBV6-3 with TRBJ2-1, with 13 bases matching TRBD2. The CDR3 sequence is 16 residues long. V lost 6 bases, J lost 4 bases, and 6 bases stayed unmatched. Germline CDR1 MNHEY, CDR2 SVGEGT. In nucleotides, the CDR3 is TGTGCCAGCAGCCCTGGGACTAGCGGGGCTTACAATGAGCAGTTCTTC. This translates into CASSPGTSGAYNEQFF.

The chain links TRBV7-9 to TRBJ2-2; 8 nucleotides match TRBD2. This CDR3 contains 16 residues. J gave up 1 base and V 4 bases, and 5 bases lay outside the gene matches. The germline V gene has CDR1 SEHNR and CDR2 FQNEAQ (reference sequence). This CDR3 reads CASSSPTSENTGELFF. For the CDR3, the DNA is TGTGCCAGCAGCTCCCCGACTAGCGAGAACACCGGGGAGCTGTTTTTT.

The chain links TRBV30 to TRBJ1-6; 7 bases line up with TRBD1. The CDR3 runs to 16 residues. The junction had 10 bases not matched to a gene; V was cut back by 1 base and J by 7 bases. CDR1 GTSNPN and CDR2 SVGIG come from the germline V gene (reference sequence). CDR3 sequence: CAWSARTGTANSPLHF. In nucleotides, the CDR3 is TGTGCCTGGAGTGCCCGGACCGGGACAGCAAATTCACCCCTCCACTTT.